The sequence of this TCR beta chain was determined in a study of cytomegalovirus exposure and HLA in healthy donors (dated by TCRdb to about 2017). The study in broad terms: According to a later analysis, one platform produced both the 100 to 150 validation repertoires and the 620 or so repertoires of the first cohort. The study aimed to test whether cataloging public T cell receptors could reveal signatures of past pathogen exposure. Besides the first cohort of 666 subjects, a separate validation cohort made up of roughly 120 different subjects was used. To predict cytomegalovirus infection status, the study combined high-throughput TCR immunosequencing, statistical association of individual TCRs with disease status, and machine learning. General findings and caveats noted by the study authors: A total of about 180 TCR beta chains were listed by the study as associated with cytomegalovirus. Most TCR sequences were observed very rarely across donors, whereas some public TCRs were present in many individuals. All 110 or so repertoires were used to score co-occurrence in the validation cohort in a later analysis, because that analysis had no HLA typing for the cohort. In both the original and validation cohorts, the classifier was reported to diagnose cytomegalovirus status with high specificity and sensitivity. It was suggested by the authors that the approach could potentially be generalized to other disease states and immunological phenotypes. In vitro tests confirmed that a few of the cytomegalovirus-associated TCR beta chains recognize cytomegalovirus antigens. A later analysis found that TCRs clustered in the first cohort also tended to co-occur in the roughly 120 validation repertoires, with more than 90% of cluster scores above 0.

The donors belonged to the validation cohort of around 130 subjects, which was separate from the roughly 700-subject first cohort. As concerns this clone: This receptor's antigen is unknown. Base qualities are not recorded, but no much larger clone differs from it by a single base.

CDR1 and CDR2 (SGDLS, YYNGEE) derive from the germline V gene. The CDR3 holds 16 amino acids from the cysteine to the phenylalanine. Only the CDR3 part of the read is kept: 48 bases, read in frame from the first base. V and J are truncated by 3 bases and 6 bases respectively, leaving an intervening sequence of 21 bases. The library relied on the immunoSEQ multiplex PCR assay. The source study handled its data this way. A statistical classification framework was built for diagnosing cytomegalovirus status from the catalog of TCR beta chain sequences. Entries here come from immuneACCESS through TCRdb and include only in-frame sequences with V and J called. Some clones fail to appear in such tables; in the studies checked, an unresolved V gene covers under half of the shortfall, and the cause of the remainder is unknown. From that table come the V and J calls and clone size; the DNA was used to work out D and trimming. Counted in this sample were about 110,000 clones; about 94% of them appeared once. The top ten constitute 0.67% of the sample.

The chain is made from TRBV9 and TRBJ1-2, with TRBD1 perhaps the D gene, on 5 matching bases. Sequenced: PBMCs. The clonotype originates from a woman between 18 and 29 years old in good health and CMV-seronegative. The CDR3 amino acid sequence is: CASSDQGGEFENGYTF. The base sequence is TGTGCCAGCAGCGATCAGGGAGGGGAGTTCGAGAATGGCTACACCTTC.